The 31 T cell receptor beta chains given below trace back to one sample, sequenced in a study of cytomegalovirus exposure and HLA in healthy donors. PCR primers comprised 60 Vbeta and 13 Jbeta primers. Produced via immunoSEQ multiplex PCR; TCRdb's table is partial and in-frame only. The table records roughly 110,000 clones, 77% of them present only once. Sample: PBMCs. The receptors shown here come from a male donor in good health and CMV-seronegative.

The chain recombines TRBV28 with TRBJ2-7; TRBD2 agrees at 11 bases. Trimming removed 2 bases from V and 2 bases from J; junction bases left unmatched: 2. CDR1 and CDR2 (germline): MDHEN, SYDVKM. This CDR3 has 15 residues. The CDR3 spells CASSLGTSGAYEQYF. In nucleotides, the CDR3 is TGTGCCAGCAGTTTAGGGACTAGCGGTGCCTACGAGCAGTACTTC.

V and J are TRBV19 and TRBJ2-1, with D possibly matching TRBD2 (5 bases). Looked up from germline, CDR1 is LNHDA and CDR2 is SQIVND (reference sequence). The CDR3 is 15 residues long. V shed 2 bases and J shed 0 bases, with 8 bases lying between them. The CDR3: CASSIKADSYNEQFF. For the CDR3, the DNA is TGTGCCAGTAGTATAAAAGCGGACTCCTACAATGAGCAGTTCTTC.

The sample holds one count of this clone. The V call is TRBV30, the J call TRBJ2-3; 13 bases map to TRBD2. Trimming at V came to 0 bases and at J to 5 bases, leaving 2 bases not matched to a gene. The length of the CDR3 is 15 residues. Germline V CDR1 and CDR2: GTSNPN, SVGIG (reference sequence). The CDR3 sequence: CAWSVLAGGRDTQYF. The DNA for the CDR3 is TGTGCCTGGAGTGTACTAGCGGGAGGGAGAGATACGCAGTATTTT.

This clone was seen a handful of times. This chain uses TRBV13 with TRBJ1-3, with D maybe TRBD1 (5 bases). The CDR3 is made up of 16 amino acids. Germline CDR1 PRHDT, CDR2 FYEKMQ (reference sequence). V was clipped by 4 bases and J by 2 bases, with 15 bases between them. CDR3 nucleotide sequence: TGTGCCAGCAGCTCCCGTCTATGGGGCACTGGAAACACCATATATTTT. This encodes CASSSRLWGTGNTIYF.

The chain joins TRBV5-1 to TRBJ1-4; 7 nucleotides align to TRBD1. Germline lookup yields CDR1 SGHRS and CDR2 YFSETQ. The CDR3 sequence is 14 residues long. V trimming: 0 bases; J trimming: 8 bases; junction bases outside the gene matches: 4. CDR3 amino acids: CASSLATGDEKLFF. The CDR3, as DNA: TGCGCCAGCAGCTTGGCCACAGGGGACGAAAAACTGTTTTTT.

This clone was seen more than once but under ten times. DNA of the CDR3: TGTGCCATCAGTGACAAACCAACTAGCACAGATACGCAGTATTTT. Its translation: CAISDKPTSTDTQYF. The genes are TRBV10-3 and TRBJ2-3; D is ambiguous. Between the trimmed V and J ends, which lost 3 bases and 0 bases, there was a span of 10 bases. CDR3 size: 15 residues. Germline V gene lookup returns CDR1 ENHRY and CDR2 SYGVKD.

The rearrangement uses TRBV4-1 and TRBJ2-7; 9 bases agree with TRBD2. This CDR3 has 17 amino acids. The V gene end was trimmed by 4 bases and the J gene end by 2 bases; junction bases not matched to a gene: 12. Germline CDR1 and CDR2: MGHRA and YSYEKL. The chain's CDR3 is CASSRLWAGGKTYEQYF. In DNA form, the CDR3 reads TGCGCCAGCAGCCGATTGTGGGCGGGAGGGAAAACCTACGAGCAGTACTTC.

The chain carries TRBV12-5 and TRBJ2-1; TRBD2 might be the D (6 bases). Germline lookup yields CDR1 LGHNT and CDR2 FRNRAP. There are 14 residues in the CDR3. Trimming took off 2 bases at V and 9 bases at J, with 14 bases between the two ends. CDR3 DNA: TGTGCTAGTGGTTTGAGGCAGGCGGGGCTTGAGCAGTTCTTC. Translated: CASGLRQAGLEQFF.

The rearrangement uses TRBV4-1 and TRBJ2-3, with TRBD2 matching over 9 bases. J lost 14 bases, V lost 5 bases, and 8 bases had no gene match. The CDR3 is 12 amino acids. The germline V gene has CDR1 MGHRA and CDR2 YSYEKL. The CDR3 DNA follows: TGCGCCAGCAGCACCCCTAGCGGGATTGGGTATTTT. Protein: CASSTPSGIGYF.

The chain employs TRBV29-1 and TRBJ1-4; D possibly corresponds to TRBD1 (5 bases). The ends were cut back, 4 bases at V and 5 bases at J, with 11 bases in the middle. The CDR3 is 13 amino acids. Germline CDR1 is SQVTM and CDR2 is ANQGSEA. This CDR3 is CSVGQQANEKLFF. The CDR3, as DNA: TGCAGCGTTGGTCAACAGGCGAATGAAAAACTGTTTTTT.

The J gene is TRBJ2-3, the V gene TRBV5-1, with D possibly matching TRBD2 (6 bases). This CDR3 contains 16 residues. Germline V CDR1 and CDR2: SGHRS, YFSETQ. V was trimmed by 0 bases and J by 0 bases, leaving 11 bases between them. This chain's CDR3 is CASSLVSGESTDTQYF. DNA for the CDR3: TGCGCCAGCAGCTTGGTCTCGGGAGAGAGCACAGATACGCAGTATTTT.

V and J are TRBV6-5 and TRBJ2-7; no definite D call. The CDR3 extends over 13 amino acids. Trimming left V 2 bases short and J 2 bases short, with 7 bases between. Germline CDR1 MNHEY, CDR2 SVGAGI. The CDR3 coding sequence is TGTGCCAGCAGTTACCTCGGTACCTACGAGCAGTACTTC. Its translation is CASSYLGTYEQYF.

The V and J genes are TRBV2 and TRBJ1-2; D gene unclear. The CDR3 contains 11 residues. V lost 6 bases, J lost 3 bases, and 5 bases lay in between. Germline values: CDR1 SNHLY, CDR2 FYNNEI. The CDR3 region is CASRTYYGYTF. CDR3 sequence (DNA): TGTGCCAGCAGGACTTACTATGGCTACACCTTC.

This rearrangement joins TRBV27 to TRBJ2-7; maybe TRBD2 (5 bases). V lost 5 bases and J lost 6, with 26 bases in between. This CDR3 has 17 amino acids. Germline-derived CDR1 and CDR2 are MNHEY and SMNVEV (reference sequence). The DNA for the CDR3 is TGTGCCAGCAGTGCTATTCCCCCCAGACGGAGGCAAAGCGAGCAGTACTTC. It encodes CASSAIPPRRRQSEQYF.

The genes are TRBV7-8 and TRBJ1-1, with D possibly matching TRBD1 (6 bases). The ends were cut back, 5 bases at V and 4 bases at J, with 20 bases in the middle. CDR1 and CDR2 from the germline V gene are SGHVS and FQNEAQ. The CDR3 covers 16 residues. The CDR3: CASSPPTRGGGTEAFF. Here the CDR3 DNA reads TGTGCCAGCAGCCCACCTACCAGGGGAGGGGGCACTGAAGCTTTCTTT. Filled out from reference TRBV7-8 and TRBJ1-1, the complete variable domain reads GAGVSQSPRYKVAKRGQDVALRCDPISGHVSLFWYQQALGQGPEFLTYFQNEAQLDKSGLPSDRFFAERPEGSVSTLKIQRTQQEDSAVYLCASSPPTRGGGTEAFFGQGTRLTVV.

CDR3 sequence: CASSYKDLGYEQYF. CDR3 bases: TGTGCCAGCAGTTACAAGGATCTAGGATACGAGCAGTACTTC. This chain connects TRBV6-5 to TRBJ2-7; the D is unclear. Germline CDR1 MNHEY, CDR2 SVGAGI. V lost 2 bases and J 4 bases, leaving 12 bases between the germline ends. The CDR3 contains 14 residues.

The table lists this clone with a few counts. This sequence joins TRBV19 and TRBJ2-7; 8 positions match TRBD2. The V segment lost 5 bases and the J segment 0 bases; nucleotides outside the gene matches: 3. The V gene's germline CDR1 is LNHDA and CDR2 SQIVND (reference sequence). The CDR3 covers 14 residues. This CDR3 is CASSWGLDSYEQYF. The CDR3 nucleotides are TGTGCCAGTAGTTGGGGACTAGACTCCTACGAGCAGTACTTC.

The CDR3 DNA is TGTGCCAGCAGTGACAGGGACAGGGACTATGGCTACACCTTC. It encodes CASSDRDRDYGYTF. The rearrangement uses TRBV6-4 and TRBJ1-2; 9 nucleotides agree with TRBD1. The J segment lost 3 bases and the V segment lost 2 bases, leaving 1 base of the junction unmatched. Germline V gene data show CDR1 as MRHNA and CDR2 as SNTAGT. This CDR3 spans 14 amino acids.

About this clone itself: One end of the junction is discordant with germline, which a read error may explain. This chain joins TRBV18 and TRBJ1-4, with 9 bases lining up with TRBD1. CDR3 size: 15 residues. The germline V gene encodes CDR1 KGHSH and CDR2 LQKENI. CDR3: CASSPQGALGEKLFF. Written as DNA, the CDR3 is TGTGCCAGCTCCCCACAGGGGGCTCTGGGTGAAAAACTGTTTTTT.

CDR3 region: CASSVGTSGIYEQFF. CDR3 DNA: TGTGCCAGCAGCGTAGGGACTAGCGGGATCTATGAGCAGTTCTTC. The chain carries TRBV9 and TRBJ2-1, with TRBD2 identical over 12 bases. V trimming: 0 bases; J trimming: 8 bases; junction bases outside the gene matches: 3. The CDR3 has 15 residues. Germline CDR1 reads SGDLS; CDR2 reads YYNGEE. Drawing the rest from reference TRBV9 and TRBJ2-1, the complete variable domain is DSGVTQTPKHLITATGQRVTLRCSPRSGDLSVYWYQQSLDQGLQFLIQYYNGEERAKGNILERFSAQQFPDLHSELNLSSLELGDSALYFCASSVGTSGIYEQFFGPGTRLTVL.

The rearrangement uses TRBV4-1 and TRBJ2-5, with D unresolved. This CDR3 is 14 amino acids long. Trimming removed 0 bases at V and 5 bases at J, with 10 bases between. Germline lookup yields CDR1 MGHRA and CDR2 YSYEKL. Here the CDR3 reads CASSQDQVWETQYF. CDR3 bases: TGCGCCAGCAGCCAAGATCAGGTGTGGGAGACCCAGTACTTC.

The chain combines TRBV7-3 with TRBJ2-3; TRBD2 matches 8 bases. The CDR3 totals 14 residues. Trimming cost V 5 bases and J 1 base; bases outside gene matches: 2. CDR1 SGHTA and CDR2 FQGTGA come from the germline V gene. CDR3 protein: CASSQGLGTDTQYF. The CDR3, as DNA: TGTGCCAGCAGCCAGGGACTAGGCACAGATACGCAGTATTTT.

Written as DNA, the CDR3 is TGTGCCAGCAGTTTCGGACAGGGGGCTCAGCCCCAGCATTTT. This gives the protein CASSFGQGAQPQHF. The gene calls are TRBV6-5 and TRBJ1-5, with 11 bases that match TRBD1. V was clipped by 4 bases and J by 6 bases; unmatched bases: 2. In germline, CDR1 is MNHEY, CDR2 SVGAGI. The CDR3 runs 14 residues.

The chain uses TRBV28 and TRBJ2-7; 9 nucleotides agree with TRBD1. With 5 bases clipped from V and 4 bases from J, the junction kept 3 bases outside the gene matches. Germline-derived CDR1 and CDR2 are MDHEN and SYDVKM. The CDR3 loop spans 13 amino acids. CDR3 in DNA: TGTGCCAGCAGTCTGGGACAGGGATACGAGCAGTACTTC. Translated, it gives CASSLGQGYEQYF.

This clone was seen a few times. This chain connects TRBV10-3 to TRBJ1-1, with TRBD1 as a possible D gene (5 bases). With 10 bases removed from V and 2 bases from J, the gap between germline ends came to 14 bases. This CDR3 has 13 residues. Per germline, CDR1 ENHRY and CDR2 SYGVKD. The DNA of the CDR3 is TGTGCCACGACGACTCAGGGCAACACTGAAGCTTTCTTT. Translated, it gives CATTTQGNTEAFF.

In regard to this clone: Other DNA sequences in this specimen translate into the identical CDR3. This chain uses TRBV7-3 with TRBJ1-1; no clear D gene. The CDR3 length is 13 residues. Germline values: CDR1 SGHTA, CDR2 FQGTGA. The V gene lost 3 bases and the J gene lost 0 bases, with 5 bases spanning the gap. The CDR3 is CASSFRMNTEAFF. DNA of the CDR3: TGTGCCAGCAGCTTTCGTATGAACACTGAAGCTTTCTTT.

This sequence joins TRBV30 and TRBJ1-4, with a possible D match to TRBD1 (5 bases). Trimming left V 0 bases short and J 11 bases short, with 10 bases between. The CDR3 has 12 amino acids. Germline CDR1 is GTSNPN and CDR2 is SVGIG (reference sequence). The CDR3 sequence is CAWSVQGRKLFF. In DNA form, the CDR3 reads TGTGCCTGGAGTGTCCAGGGTAGGAAACTGTTTTTT.

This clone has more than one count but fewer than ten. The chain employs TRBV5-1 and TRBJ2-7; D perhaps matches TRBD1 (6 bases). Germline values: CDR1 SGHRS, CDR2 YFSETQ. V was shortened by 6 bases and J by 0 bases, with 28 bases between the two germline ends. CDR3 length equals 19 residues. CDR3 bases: TGCGCCAGCAAAGAACGTCCGTACACCGGGACACCTAGCTCCTACGAGCAGTACTTC. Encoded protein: CASKERPYTGTPSSYEQYF.

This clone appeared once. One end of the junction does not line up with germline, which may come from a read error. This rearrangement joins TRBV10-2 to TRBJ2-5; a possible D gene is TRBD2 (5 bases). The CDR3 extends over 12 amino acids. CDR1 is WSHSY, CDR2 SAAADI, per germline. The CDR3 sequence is CASREREETQYF. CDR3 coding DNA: TGCGCCAGCCGTGAGAGGGAGGAGACCCAGTACTTC.

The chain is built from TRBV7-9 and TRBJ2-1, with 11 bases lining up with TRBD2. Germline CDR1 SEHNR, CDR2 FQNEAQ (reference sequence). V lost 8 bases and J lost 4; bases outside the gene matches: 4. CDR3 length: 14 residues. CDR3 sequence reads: CASRGTSGYNEQFF. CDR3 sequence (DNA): TGTGCCAGCCGGGGGACTAGCGGTTACAATGAGCAGTTCTTC.

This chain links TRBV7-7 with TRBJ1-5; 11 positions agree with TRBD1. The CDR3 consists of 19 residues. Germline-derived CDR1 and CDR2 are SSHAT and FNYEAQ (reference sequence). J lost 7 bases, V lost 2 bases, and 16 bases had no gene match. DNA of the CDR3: TGTGCCAGCAGCTTATTCGGGACAGGGGGATTCCCACTGGGGCAGCCCCAGCATTTT. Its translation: CASSLFGTGGFPLGQPQHF.